Listed here is a single T cell receptor beta chain. Its antigen is still unknown. Using RNA template, CDR3s of TCR alpha and beta were amplified with iRepertoire arm-PCR. Tissue mRNA or PBMC total RNA, about 85-400 ng, went into one-step reverse transcription and amplification. TCRdb reanalysed the multiplex PCR reads using MiXCR and keeps one entry per CDR3 protein. Counted here are about 89,000 distinct CDR3 sequences, 20% to 25% occurring once; the ten biggest clones make up over 5.5%. The data originate from a study of glioma-infiltrating T cells. General study points: Gliomas, especially low-grade, showed above-expected tissue-blood divergence; non-neoplastic patients showed below. CDR3 overlap between tissue and blood was very small.

Germline lookup yields CDR1 LNHDA and CDR2 SQIVND (reference sequence). The length of the CDR3 is 16 residues. Losses at the gene ends were 6 bases for V and 4 bases for J; bases not matched to a gene: 10. This rearrangement joins TRBV19 to TRBJ1-5; 9 bases map to TRBD1. The TCR originated in a human donor with low-grade glioma or glioblastoma, undergoing nonglioma brain surgery, or in good health (not recorded which). Sequencing used glioma tissue, nonneoplastic brain tissue, or PBMCs (not recorded which). The CDR3 sequence is CASSEGTGIWNQPQHF. The CDR3 DNA reads TGTGCCAGTAGCGAAGGGACAGGGATTTGGAATCAGCCCCAGCATTTT.